A selection of T cell receptor beta chains follows, all from one sample in a study of T-cell reconstitution after alpha-beta-depleted transplantation in children. In TCRdb, the PCR reads were re-called with MiXCR into one record per CDR3 protein. The repertoire holds some 640,000 distinct CDR3 sequences, with around 16% as singletons. The specimen comprised PBMCs from the stem cell graft donor, sampled from the stem cell graft. These receptor sequences come from a human donor who donated a stem cell graft to a child with acute myeloid leukemia. The CDR3 runs from the conserved cysteine through the conserved F or W. A D gene is named only where the DNA matches it firmly. Not every row has a clone size; where given, it reads once, few, many or a size class.

>-|TRBJ2-2|-|TRBV20-1
TGCAGTGCTTCCGGGGCCTTGAGCACCGGGGAGCTGTTTTTT
CSASGALSTGELFF
>-|TRBJ2-3|-|TRBV11-1
TGTGCCAGCAGCTTAGAGTTCCTAAAGGGGTCCCGCACAGATACGCAGTATTTT
CASSLEFLKGSRTDTQYF
>-|TRBJ1-3|-|TRBV7-2
TGTGCCAGCAGCTTGGGGCCAGGGGCTGGAAACACCATATATTTT
CASSLGPGAGNTIYF
>-|TRBJ1-5|-|TRBV12-3/TRBV12-4
TGTGCCAGCAGTCCCAGGGTAGAAGACCAGCCCCAGCATTTT
CASSPRVEDQPQHF
>many|TRBJ2-1|TRBD1|TRBV20-1
TGCAGTGCTAGGACAGGGGGTTTGTACAATGAGCAGTTCTTC
CSARTGGLYNEQFF
>many|TRBJ2-7|TRBD1|TRBV20-1
TGCAGTGCCGAAGGGACAGGGAAGGACGAGCAGTACTTC
CSAEGTGKDEQYF
>many|TRBJ2-1|-|TRBV5-1
TGCGCCAGCAGCTACACGGGGAGCTCCTACAATGAGCAGTTCTTC
CASSYTGSSYNEQFF
>few|TRBJ1-2|-|TRBV7-9
TGTGCCAGCAGCTTTCGGGACGGACGTAATAGTTATGGCTACACCTTC
CASSFRDGRNSYGYTF
>few|TRBJ2-1|TRBD2|TRBV9
TGTGCCAGCAGCGCTTCCCCGGCTAGCGGGGGGGCATATGAGCAGTTCTTC
CASSASPASGGAYEQFF
>-|TRBJ2-1|TRBD2|TRBV3-1
TGTGCCAGCAGCCAAGGCGGGGGGGCGGTTGTTAATGAGCAGTTCTTC
CASSQGGGAVVNEQFF
>-|TRBJ2-2|-|TRBV4-3
TGCGCCAGCAGCCAAGCAGACCAGTGGAGCACCGGGGAGCTGTTTTTT
CASSQADQWSTGELFF
>few|TRBJ1-6|TRBD1|TRBV5-1
TGCGCCAGCAGCTCAGGACAGGTCGACTACTCCTATAATTCACCCCTCCACTTT
CASSSGQVDYSYNSPLHF
>few|TRBJ2-5|-|TRBV4-3
TGCGCCAGCAGCCAAGAGGTGAAAGAGACCCAGTACTTC
CASSQEVKETQYF
>-|TRBJ1-2|-|TRBV7-2
TGTGCCAGCAGCAGGACCGTCTATGGCTACACCTTC
CASSRTVYGYTF
>many|TRBJ1-6|-|TRBV20-1
TGCAGTGCTAGAGATTTACTACAGGGAGCGAGATCCTATAATTCACCCCTCCACTTT
CSARDLLQGARSYNSPLHF
>-|TRBJ2-1|-|TRBV5-1
TGCGCCAGCAGCGCCGACCTGGCCTTGTCGCGATACAATGAGCAGTTCTTC
CASSADLALSRYNEQFF
>many|TRBJ1-2|TRBD1|TRBV6-5
TGTGCCAGCAGTTACACAGGGGGTACTAACTATGGCTACACCTTC
CASSYTGGTNYGYTF
>-|TRBJ2-7|-|TRBV12-3/TRBV12-4
TGTGCCAGCAGCTACCGGGACGGTATCTACGAGCAGTACTTC
CASSYRDGIYEQYF
>few|TRBJ2-1|-|TRBV27
TGTGCCAGCAGTTTATTCCGGAGACAGGATCCCAATGAGCAGTTCTTC
CASSLFRRQDPNEQFF
>-|TRBJ1-4|-|TRBV6-5
TGTGCCAGCAGTTACAAACACCCGGTGGGTGAAAAACTGTTTTTT
CASSYKHPVGEKLFF
>few|TRBJ2-5|TRBD2|TRBV20-1
TGCAGTGCCCCCGCCCGGGACTACCGACAAGAGACCCAGTACTTC
CSAPARDYRQETQYF
>few|TRBJ2-1|-|TRBV5-5
TGTGCCAGCAGCTTGGGCTTTCTACCTACAGATGAGCAGTTCTTC
CASSLGFLPTDEQFF
>-|TRBJ1-3|-|TRBV20-1
TGCAGTGCTAGTGGGGGGTCCTCTGGAAACACCATATATTTT
CSASGGSSGNTIYF
>many|TRBJ2-1|TRBD1|TRBV29-1
TGCAGCGTGATGACAGGGGGCACCCCTAAGGTCAATGAGCAGTTCTTC
CSVMTGGTPKVNEQFF
>-|TRBJ1-1|-|TRBV7-6
TGTGCCGGCAGCCTGGGGGGGGGAGTCACTGAAGCTTTCTTT
CAGSLGGGVTEAFF
>-|TRBJ1-5|TRBD1|TRBV10-3
TGTGCCATCAGTGAGTTGGAGACAGGGGCGAATCAGCCCCAGCATTTT
CAISELETGANQPQHF
>-|TRBJ1-6|-|TRBV11-2
TGTGCCAGCACCGAACCCAATTCACCCCTCCACTTT
CASTEPNSPLHF
>-|TRBJ1-4|-|TRBV4-3
TGCGCCAGCAGCCAAGATCATCCGGGGGAAAAACTGTTTTTT
CASSQDHPGEKLFF
>-|TRBJ1-6|TRBD1|TRBV20-1
TGCAGTGCTAGAAGGGAGACAGGGGCGGCTTCACCCCTCCACTTT
CSARRETGAASPLHF
>-|TRBJ2-4|-|TRBV7-2
TGTGCCAGCAGCTTAGGGAAAGGAGCCAAAAACATTCAGTACTTC
CASSLGKGAKNIQYF
>many|TRBJ2-6|-|TRBV20-1
TGCAGTGCTACTACAGGGCGAGGGGCCAACGTCCTGACTTTC
CSATTGRGANVLTF
>many|TRBJ2-1|TRBD2|TRBV7-2
TGTGCCAGCAGCTTTCGCGGGGGATTCTCCTACAATGAGCAGTTCTTC
CASSFRGGFSYNEQFF
>-|TRBJ2-5|-|TRBV7-2
TGTGCCAGCAGAGGGCTAGCGCTGAGGCAACGAGAGACCCAGTACTTC
CASRGLALRQRETQYF
>-|TRBJ2-4|-|TRBV12-3/TRBV12-4
TGTGCCAGCAGTTTGGGGGGAGGCCGTGGAGTTCTAGCCAAAAACATTCAGTACTTC
CASSLGGGRGVLAKNIQYF
>-|TRBJ2-7|-|TRBV30
TGTGCCTGGAGTGCCCCTCTCGAGCAGTACTTC
CAWSAPLEQYF
>few|TRBJ2-7|-|TRBV18
TGTGCCAGCTCACCATACGGTACCTACGAGCAGTACTTC
CASSPYGTYEQYF
>many|TRBJ1-6|-|TRBV20-1
TGCAGTGCAAGAGGAGAGCCCTATAATTCACCCCTCCACTTT
CSARGEPYNSPLHF
>many|TRBJ2-3|-|TRBV10-3
TGTGCCATCAGTCTAGCGCAAACTAGCACAGATACGCAGTATTTT
CAISLAQTSTDTQYF
>few|TRBJ2-5|-|TRBV12-3/TRBV12-4
TGTGCCAGCAGTTTAGTGCCCCGGGACACAAAGGAGACCCAGTACTTC
CASSLVPRDTKETQYF
>few|TRBJ1-2|TRBD1|TRBV5-4
TGTGCCAGCAGCACGGGACAGGGATATGGCTACACCTTC
CASSTGQGYGYTF
>-|TRBJ1-2|-|TRBV5-1
TGCGCCAGCAGCGACCGGATGAGAGGCTATGGCTACACCTTC
CASSDRMRGYGYTF
>many|TRBJ1-4|-|TRBV6-5
TGTGCCAGCAGTTCCCTCGGTGAAAAACTGTTTTTT
CASSSLGEKLFF
>few|TRBJ2-2|-|TRBV11-2
TGTGCCAGCAGCCTATACCCCGCAGGGTTACGAAACACCGGGGAGCTGTTTTTT
CASSLYPAGLRNTGELFF
>many|TRBJ1-1|-|TRBV20-1
TGCAGTGCTAGATCGGGGGGGCTCGCCCTTCATACCGCTTTCTTT
CSARSGGLALHTAFF
>-|TRBJ2-7|TRBD1|TRBV3-1
TGTGCCAGCAGCGCAGACAGGGGGACGTACGAGCAGTACTTC
CASSADRGTYEQYF
>few|TRBJ2-3|TRBD2|TRBV4-3
TGCGCCAGCACCCCGGGACTAGGGGATACGCAGTATTTT
CASTPGLGDTQYF
>many|TRBJ2-1|TRBD2|TRBV20-1
TGCAGTGGATCTAGCGGGGGGGGTAATGAGCAGTTCTTC
CSGSSGGGNEQFF
>-|TRBJ2-1|TRBD2|TRBV9
TGTGCCAGCAGCGTAGAGGGGACTAGAGGGGGAGACTACAATGAGCAGTTCTTC
CASSVEGTRGGDYNEQFF
>many|TRBJ1-2|-|TRBV24-1
TGTGCCACCCGGCGAGGCGGCGGCTACACCTTC
CATRRGGGYTF
>few|TRBJ2-5|TRBD2|TRBV20-1
TGCAGTGCGGCATCGGGGGGGCGGGGGGAGACCCAGTACTTC
CSAASGGRGETQYF
>few|TRBJ2-1|-|TRBV5-1
TGCGCCAGCAGCTTGACCCTCGGGAACAATGAGCAGTTCTTC
CASSLTLGNNEQFF
>-|TRBJ2-7|TRBD1|TRBV12-3/TRBV12-4
TGTGCCAGCAGAGTATCAGGGGGCTACGAGCAGTACTTC
CASRVSGGYEQYF
>-|TRBJ2-2|TRBD1|TRBV11-1
TGTGCCAGCAGCTGTACAGGGGGTCCAGAAGCGAACACCGGGGAGCTGTTTTTT
CASSCTGGPEANTGELFF
>-|TRBJ1-4|-|TRBV27
TGTGCCAGCAGTATCCGCAGCATTAATGAAAAACTGTTTTTT
CASSIRSINEKLFF
>-|TRBJ2-7|-|TRBV10-2
TGCGCCAGCAGTTCCCCTAGCTCCTACGAGCAGTACTTC
CASSSPSSYEQYF